One sample yielded the 20 T cell receptor beta chains listed below, sequenced in a study of beta chain features in type 1 diabetes. What was sequenced were expressed TCRB transcripts, since all of the isolated RNA had been reverse transcribed. Sequencing used immunoSEQ multiplex PCR; TCRdb keeps in-frame clones, though not all of them. The data show 140,000 to 150,000 clones, 48% seen once. Material: Tregs from blood. These receptors were taken from a man aged 18 to 30 in good health.

The chain has TRBV7-2 and TRBJ2-7, with a weak D call TRBD1 (5 bases). The CDR3 runs 14 residues. V was pared by 4 bases and J by 4 bases, with 14 bases between. Germline assignment: CDR1 SGHTA and CDR2 FQGNSA. The DNA for the CDR3 is TGTGCCAGCAGCTCCAGGCAGGGCTTATACGAGCAGTACTTC. Residues: CASSSRQGLYEQYF.

This clone was recorded a few times. The chain is built from TRBV7-2 and TRBJ1-1; 8 bases are shared with TRBD1. This CDR3 is built from 15 residues. J was trimmed by 1 base and V by 5 bases; bases with no gene match: 6. Germline-derived CDR1 and CDR2 are SGHTA and FQGNSA. CDR3 DNA sequence: TGTGCCAGCAGCAAACGACAGGGGACGAACACTGAAGCTTTCTTT. Translating it yields CASSKRQGTNTEAFF.

This clone showed up just once. The chain combines TRBV30 with TRBJ1-1; tentative D call: TRBD1 (5 bases). Trimming took off 5 bases at V and 2 bases at J, with 9 bases between the two ends. From germline, CDR1 is GTSNPN and CDR2 SVGIG (reference sequence). This CDR3 spans 12 amino acids. CDR3 DNA sequence: TGTGCCTGGGGCCAGGGAAACACTGAAGCTTTCTTT. Protein: CAWGQGNTEAFF. Variable domain in full (rest from reference TRBV30 and TRBJ1-1): SQTIHQWPATLVQPVGSPLSLECTVEGTSNPNLYWYRQAAGRGLQLLFYSVGIGQISSEVPQNLSASRPQDRQFILSSKKLLLSDSGFYLCAWGQGNTEAFFGQGTRLTVV.

The chain carries TRBV28 and TRBJ2-4; no definite D call. The CDR3 is 17 residues long. The V end was cut by 2 bases, the J end by 0 bases, with 14 bases between. CDR1 and CDR2 from the germline V gene are MDHEN and SYDVKM. CDR3 sequence reads: CASSLVRSLLAKNIQYF. In nucleotides, the CDR3 is TGTGCCAGCAGTTTAGTTAGAAGCCTACTAGCCAAAAACATTCAGTACTTC.

The chain employs TRBV20-1 and TRBJ2-1, with 7 bases fitting TRBD2. Trimming at V came to 7 bases and at J to 3 bases, leaving 0 bases not matched to a gene. Germline CDR1 and CDR2: DFQATT and SNEGSKA (reference sequence). The CDR3 is 11 residues long. Here the CDR3 reads CSGGGYNEQFF. DNA for the CDR3: TGCAGTGGGGGGGGCTACAATGAGCAGTTCTTC.

The rearrangement links TRBV4-3 to TRBJ2-7; D not resolved. Germline V lookup: CDR1 LGHNA, CDR2 YSLEER. Deletions cut 0 bases from V and 4 bases from J, with 10 bases between. This CDR3 comprises 14 residues. For the CDR3, the DNA is TGCGCCAGCAGCCAAGATGAGAAAGATTACGAGCAGTACTTC. Translated, it gives CASSQDEKDYEQYF.

V and J are TRBV28 and TRBJ1-1; TRBD1 matches at 9 bases. V dropped 6 bases and J dropped 7; count of bases not matched to a gene: 3. There are 12 residues in the CDR3. Germline values: CDR1 MDHEN, CDR2 SYDVKM. This CDR3 reads CASSKDRGEAFF. CDR3 bases: TGTGCCAGCAGCAAGGACAGGGGTGAAGCTTTCTTT.

The J gene is TRBJ2-1, the V gene TRBV7-3; 11 bases agree with TRBD2. J gave up 8 bases and V 6 bases, and 9 bases lay outside the gene matches. The CDR3 consists of 15 residues. Germline CDR1 reads SGHTA; CDR2 reads FQGTGA. Here the CDR3 DNA reads TGTGCCAGCAGGTTAGCGGGAGGGCCTAGGGATGAGCAGTTCTTC. This gives the protein CASRLAGGPRDEQFF.

With respect to this clone: One end of the junction fails to match germline, which may point to a read error. The chain combines TRBV7-2 with TRBJ2-1; TRBD2 might be the D (5 bases). Germline values: CDR1 SGHTA, CDR2 FQGNSA. This CDR3 contains 15 residues. The CDR3 nucleotides read TGTGCCAGCAGCGCCCCTGGGAGCTCCTGCAATGAGCAGTTCTTC. Translation: CASSAPGSSCNEQFF. Full variable domain (rest looked up from reference TRBV7-2 and TRBJ2-1): GAGVSQSPSNKVTEKGKDVELRCDPISGHTALYWYRQSLGQGLEFLIYFQGNSAPDKSGLPSDRFSAERTGGSVSTLTIQRTQQEDSAVYLCASSAPGSSCNEQFFGPGTRLTVL.

The rearrangement joins TRBV29-1 to TRBJ2-3, with 9 bases that match TRBD1. The CDR3 has 12 residues. Germline assignment: CDR1 SQVTM and CDR2 ANQGSEA. After removal of 2 bases from V and 11 bases from J, the junction contained 5 bases not matched to a gene. CDR3 bases: TGCAGCGTTGAACGTTGGGACAGGGAGCAGTATTTT. Residues: CSVERWDREQYF.

This sequence joins TRBV14 and TRBJ1-2; possible D gene TRBD1, 6 bases. V shed 0 bases and J shed 8 bases, with 13 bases lying between them. CDR3 length: 14 amino acids. Germline CDR1 and CDR2: SGHDN and FVKESK. The CDR3, as DNA: TGTGCCAGCAGCCAAGACAGGGGATCTTTGGGCTACACCTTC. Encoded protein: CASSQDRGSLGYTF. Looking up the rest from reference TRBV14 and TRBJ1-2 gives the full variable domain: EAGVTQFPSHSVIEKGQTVTLRCDPISGHDNLYWYRRVMGKEIKFLLHFVKESKQDESGMPNNRFLAERTGGTYSTLKVQPAELEDSGVYFCASSQDRGSLGYTFGSGTRLTVV.

The genes are TRBV6-5 and TRBJ1-5; no definite D call. Germline lookup yields CDR1 MNHEY and CDR2 SVGAGI. Trimming took off 8 bases at V and 5 bases at J, with 13 bases between the two ends. The CDR3 has 13 amino acids. The CDR3 nucleotides read TGTGCCAGCCGGGGTGGCCTCCATCAGCCCCAGCATTTT. Amino acid sequence: CASRGGLHQPQHF.

In this sample, this clone turned up a few times. The rearrangement links TRBV5-1 to TRBJ2-5, with D possibly being TRBD2 (6 bases). Germline CDR1 is SGHRS and CDR2 is YFSETQ. The V end lost 5 bases, the J end lost 3 bases, and 11 bases lay between the germline ends. The CDR3 loop spans 13 amino acids. The chain's CDR3 is CASRPTGEETQYF. The DNA for the CDR3 is TGCGCCAGCAGACCTACGGGGGAAGAGACCCAGTACTTC.

The CDR3 is CASSETGGNTIYF. Written as DNA, the CDR3 is TGTGCCAGCAGTGAAACAGGGGGAAACACCATATATTTT. The chain carries TRBV6-1 and TRBJ1-3, with D perhaps TRBD1 (6 bases). The ends were cut back, 2 bases at V and 4 bases at J, with 6 bases in the middle. Germline V gene data show CDR1 as MNHNS and CDR2 as SASEGT. This CDR3 comprises 13 residues.

This chain joins TRBV5-1 and TRBJ2-2; perhaps TRBD2 as D (5 bases). V was shortened by 1 base and J by 6 bases, with 7 bases between the two germline ends. This CDR3 spans 13 amino acids. Germline lookup yields CDR1 SGHRS and CDR2 YFSETQ. In DNA form, the CDR3 reads TGCGCCAGCAGCTTGTCGAGGGCCGGGGAGCTGTTTTTT. It encodes CASSLSRAGELFF.

This chain connects TRBV7-2 to TRBJ2-3; 10 positions match TRBD2. The J segment lost 2 bases and the V segment lost 3 bases, leaving 5 bases of the junction unmatched. The CDR3 has 16 amino acids. The germline gives CDR1 SGHTA, CDR2 FQGNSA. In DNA form, the CDR3 reads TGTGCCAGCAGCTTCCTACTAGCGGGATCCACAGATACGCAGTATTTT. This encodes CASSFLLAGSTDTQYF.

The gene calls are TRBV7-2 and TRBJ1-1, with TRBD1 matching over 7 bases. Per germline, CDR1 SGHTA and CDR2 FQGNSA. The J segment lost 12 bases and the V segment lost 3 bases, leaving 10 bases of the junction unmatched. The CDR3 covers 13 residues. CDR3: CASSLGSGGQSFF. Written as DNA, the CDR3 is TGTGCCAGCAGCTTGGGTTCAGGGGGGCAATCTTTCTTT.

Only a few counts were recorded for this clone. The chain couples TRBV29-1 to TRBJ1-2, with D perhaps TRBD1 (5 bases). Deletions cut 4 bases from V and 3 bases from J, with 6 bases between. CDR1 is SQVTM, CDR2 ANQGSEA, per germline. The length of the CDR3 is 11 residues. The CDR3 sequence: CSVGRDYGYTF. Here the CDR3 DNA reads TGCAGCGTTGGCAGGGACTATGGCTACACCTTC.

The chain uses TRBV27 and TRBJ2-7, with D possibly TRBD2 on 5 matching bases. The CDR3 contains 14 residues. V dropped 6 bases and J dropped 6 bases, with 18 bases sitting between them. The germline V gene has CDR1 MNHEY and CDR2 SMNVEV (reference sequence). In DNA form, the CDR3 reads TGTGCCAGCAGCCGGGGAGCGATGTCTGGCGAGCAGTACTTC. Its translation is CASSRGAMSGEQYF.

This chain uses TRBV28 with TRBJ1-4; 9 nucleotides line up with TRBD1. The CDR3 sequence is 15 residues long. Germline V CDR1 and CDR2: MDHEN, SYDVKM. The junction had 8 bases not matched to a gene; V was cut back by 6 bases and J by 6 bases. CDR3 DNA sequence: TGTGCCAGCAGCTACATGACAGGGGGTCATGAAAAACTGTTTTTT. Protein sequence: CASSYMTGGHEKLFF. Full variable domain (remainder filled in from reference TRBV28 and TRBJ1-4): DVKVTQSSRYLVKRTGEKVFLECVQDMDHENMFWYRQDPGLGLRLIYFSYDVKMKEKGDIPEGYSVSREKKERFSLILESASTNQTSMYLCASSYMTGGHEKLFFGSGTQLSVL.